Listed here are 13 T cell receptor beta chains from one sample, sequenced in a study of blood T cell repertoires in COVID-19. Using immunoSEQ multiplex PCR, the repertoire was profiled, and TCRdb retains in-frame clones only, with some absent. The table has over 250,000 clones, around four fifths seen once. The material sequenced was PBMCs or T cells enriched from blood (not recorded which). The receptor set was obtained from a young man with acute COVID-19.

The table lists this clone with a few counts. The CDR3 nucleotides are TGTGCCAGCAGCCCCGGGACTAGCGGGAGTATGGAGACCCAGTACTTC. Protein sequence: CASSPGTSGSMETQYF. The V gene is TRBV7-8, the J gene TRBJ2-5; 14 bases align to TRBD2. The CDR3 has 16 residues. V was clipped by 5 bases and J by 5 bases; unmatched bases: 7. Germline V gene data show CDR1 as SGHVS and CDR2 as FQNEAQ.

The rearrangement joins TRBV12-3 or TRBV12-4 to TRBJ2-1; D not certain. This CDR3 is 13 amino acids long. V was pared by 6 bases and J by 10 bases, with 16 bases between. CDR3 nucleotides: TGTGCCAGCAGGGCAGACTCCCGCGCCGAGCAGTTCTTC. This gives the protein CASRADSRAEQFF.

The CDR3 nucleotides are TGTGCCAGCAGTTTTAGGGGTTCGGCTGGAAACACCATATATTTT. It yields the protein CASSFRGSAGNTIYF. The chain carries TRBV27 and TRBJ1-3; a weak D match, TRBD1 (5 bases). The CDR3 spans 15 residues. Germline V lookup: CDR1 MNHEY, CDR2 SMNVEV (reference sequence). V was shortened by 3 bases and J by 2 bases, with 11 bases between the two germline ends.

This clone showed up just once. V is TRBV5-5 and J is TRBJ2-7; D uncertain. Between the trimmed V and J ends, which lost 0 bases and 3 bases, there was a span of 13 bases. Germline assignment: CDR1 SGHKS and CDR2 YYEKEE (reference sequence). The CDR3 consists of 15 residues. The CDR3 DNA follows: TGTGCCAGCAGCTTGGCCGTTGATAGCAGCTACGAGCAGTACGTC. Protein sequence: CASSLAVDSSYEQYV.

The V and J genes are TRBV6-1 and TRBJ2-7; D perhaps matches TRBD2 (6 bases). V lost 2 bases and J 6 bases, leaving 8 bases between the germline ends. The germline V gene has CDR1 MNHNS and CDR2 SASEGT. The CDR3 spans 12 residues. The CDR3 reads CASSETRGEQYV. The DNA of the CDR3 is TGTGCCAGCAGTGAAACGCGGGGCGAGCAGTACGTC.

The CDR3 region is CASSKGGPSGSRDNEQFF. CDR3 DNA sequence: TGTGCCAGCAGCAAAGGGGGACCCAGCGGGAGTAGGGACAATGAGCAGTTCTTC. V is TRBV21-1 and J is TRBJ2-1; the D call of TRBD2 is as the table states it, not checked on the DNA. TRBV21-1 is recorded as a pseudogene. This CDR3 is built from 18 residues.

The chain recombines TRBV7-2 with TRBJ2-3; D is undetermined. Germline lookup yields CDR1 SGHTA and CDR2 FQGNSA. The germline V and J ends were trimmed by 5 bases and 3 bases, with 6 bases remaining between them. The CDR3 length is 12 residues. Here the CDR3 reads CASSLQTDTQYF. The CDR3 nucleotides read TGTGCCAGCAGCCTCCAGACAGATACGCAGTATTTT.

This clone was detected only once. This chain connects TRBV19 to TRBJ1-3; tentatively, D is TRBD1 (6 bases). The CDR3 is 16 amino acids. Trimming cost V 7 bases and J 4 bases, with 20 bases left between them. Germline V gene data show CDR1 as LNHDA and CDR2 as SQIVND (reference sequence). CDR3 nucleotide sequence: TGTGCCAGTATCCCATATGAAGGGACAACGGGAAACACCATATATTTT. Protein: CASIPYEGTTGNTIYF. Full variable domain (remainder filled in from reference TRBV19 and TRBJ1-3): DGGITQSPKYLFRKEGQNVTLSCEQNLNHDAMYWYRQDPGQGLRLIYYSQIVNDFQKGDIAEGYSVSREKKESFPLTVTSAQKNPTAFYLCASIPYEGTTGNTIYFGEGSWLTVV.

J is TRBJ2-1 and V is TRBV6-4; 12 bases fit TRBD1. The CDR3 loop spans 15 amino acids. Germline CDR1 reads MRHNA; CDR2 reads SNTAGT. Germline trimming cut 3 bases from V and 8 bases from J; bases unmatched to any gene: 5. CDR3 protein: CASSDWDRGRDEQFF. In DNA form, the CDR3 reads TGTGCCAGCAGTGATTGGGACAGGGGGCGCGATGAGCAGTTCTTC.

This chain uses TRBV5-1 with TRBJ2-1, with a weak D call TRBD2 (7 bases). The V and J ends lost 0 bases and 10 bases respectively, with 17 bases between them. This CDR3 region has 15 residues. Germline CDR1 SGHRS, CDR2 YFSETQ. CDR3 region: CASSLVAGASREQFF. CDR3 coding DNA: TGCGCCAGCAGCTTGGTTGCGGGGGCCTCCCGGGAGCAGTTCTTC.

This chain links TRBV7-8 with TRBJ2-3; a weak D match, TRBD2 (6 bases). This CDR3 has 15 amino acids. The ends were cut back, 2 bases at V and 4 bases at J, with 13 bases in the middle. The germline CDR1 and CDR2 sequences are SGHVS and FQNEAQ. CDR3 bases: TGTGCCAGCAGCTTATGGGACCGGGAGCCAGATACGCAGTATTTT. The encoded protein is CASSLWDREPDTQYF.

This clone appeared once. V gene TRBV7-6 combines with J gene TRBJ1-1; 8 bases line up with TRBD1. Germline values: CDR1 SGHVS, CDR2 FNYEAQ. This CDR3 spans 14 amino acids. The J segment lost 1 base and the V segment lost 5 bases, leaving 3 bases of the junction unmatched. CDR3 amino acids: CASSRQGPNTEAFF. CDR3 bases: TGTGCCAGCAGCCGACAGGGGCCGAACACTGAAGCTTTCTTT.

The chain employs TRBV28 and TRBJ1-1, with D hard to call. Trimming pared 7 bases from V and 3 bases from J, leaving 18 bases between. There are 15 residues in the CDR3. Germline lookup yields CDR1 MDHEN and CDR2 SYDVKM. The DNA for the CDR3 is TGTGCCAGCACCCGGATGGCGGAGCTCGACACTGAAGCTTTCTTT. It is translated as CASTRMAELDTEAFF.